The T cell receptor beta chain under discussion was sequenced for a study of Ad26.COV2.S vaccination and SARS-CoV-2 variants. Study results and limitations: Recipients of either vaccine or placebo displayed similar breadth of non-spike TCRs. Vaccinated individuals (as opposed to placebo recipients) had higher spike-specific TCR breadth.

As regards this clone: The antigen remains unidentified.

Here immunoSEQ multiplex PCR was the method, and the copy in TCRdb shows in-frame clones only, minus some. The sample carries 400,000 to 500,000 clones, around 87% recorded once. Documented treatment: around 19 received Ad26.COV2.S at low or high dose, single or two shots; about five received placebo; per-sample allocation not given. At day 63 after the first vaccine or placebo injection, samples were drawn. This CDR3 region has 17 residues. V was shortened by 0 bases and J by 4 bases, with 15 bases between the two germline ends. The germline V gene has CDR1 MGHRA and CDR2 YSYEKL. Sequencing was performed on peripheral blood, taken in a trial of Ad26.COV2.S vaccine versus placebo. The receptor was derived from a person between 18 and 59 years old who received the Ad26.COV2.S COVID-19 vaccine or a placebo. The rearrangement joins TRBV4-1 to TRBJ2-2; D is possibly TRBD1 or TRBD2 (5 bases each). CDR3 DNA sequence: TGCGCCAGCAGCCAAGATCGGGGCAGGGCGGCCACCGGGGAGCTGTTTTTT. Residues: CASSQDRGRAATGELFF.